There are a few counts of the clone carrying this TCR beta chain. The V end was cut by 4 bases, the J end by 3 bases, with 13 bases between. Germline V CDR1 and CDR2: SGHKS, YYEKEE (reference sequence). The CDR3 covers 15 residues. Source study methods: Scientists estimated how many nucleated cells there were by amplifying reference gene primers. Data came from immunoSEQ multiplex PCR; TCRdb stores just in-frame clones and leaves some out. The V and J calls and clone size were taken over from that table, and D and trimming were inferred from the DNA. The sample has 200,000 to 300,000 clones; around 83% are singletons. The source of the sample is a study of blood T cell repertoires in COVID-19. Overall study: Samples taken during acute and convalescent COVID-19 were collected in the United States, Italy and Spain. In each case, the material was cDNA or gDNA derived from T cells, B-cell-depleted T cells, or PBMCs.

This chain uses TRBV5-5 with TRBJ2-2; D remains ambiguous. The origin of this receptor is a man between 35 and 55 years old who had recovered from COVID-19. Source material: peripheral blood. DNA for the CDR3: TGTGCCAGCAGCCAATATTTACGAGACACCGGGGAGCTGTTTTTT. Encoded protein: CASSQYLRDTGELFF.